These 12 T cell receptor beta chains were all obtained from the same sample, sequenced in a study of Graves' ophthalmopathy and Graves' hyperthyroidism. Researchers took RNA transcripts and amplified TCR beta CDR3 regions from them. RT-PCR in the first round used HTBI primers; a second-round multiplex PCR followed. MiXCR, run by TCRdb on the multiplex PCR reads, gives a single entry per CDR3 protein. The table has over a million distinct CDR3 sequences, 35% to 40% seen once. The sequencing sample was made of peripheral blood or thyroid tissue (not recorded which). Receptors originate from an adult man with Graves' hyperthyroidism.

This clonotype was found a few times. The J gene is TRBJ1-5, the V gene TRBV6-4; unclear D gene. CDR1 and CDR2 (germline): MRHNA, SNTAGT. The CDR3 is 16 amino acids. V was pared by 7 bases and J by 6 bases, with 22 bases between. The CDR3 nucleotides are TGTGCCAGCAATAAGACCGTACCGGGGAAGATTCAGCCCCAGCATTTT. Amino acids: CASNKTVPGKIQPQHF.

V and J are TRBV12-3 or TRBV12-4 and TRBJ2-7; D is unresolved. The CDR3 runs to 14 residues. The V end was cut by 7 bases, the J end by 3 bases, with 16 bases between. The CDR3 sequence is CASNRHGVNYEQYF. The CDR3 DNA reads TGTGCCAGCAACCGCCACGGAGTTAACTACGAGCAGTACTTC.

As for this clonotype: The missing conserved phenylalanine or tryptophan at the end of this CDR3 makes a read error likely. V gene TRBV11-2 combines with J gene TRBJ2-5; TRBD2 aligns across 11 bases. The ends lost 5 bases at V and 5 bases at J; junction bases unmatched: 7. The CDR3 spans 15 residues. Germline V lookup: CDR1 SGHAT, CDR2 FQNNGV. CDR3 DNA sequence: TGTGCCAGCAGCGAATCCGGACTAGCGGGCGAGACCCAGTACCTC. Residues: CASSESGLAGETQYL.

The V call is TRBV25-1, the J call TRBJ2-6; no reliable D call. This CDR3 has 14 amino acids. In germline, CDR1 is MGHDK, CDR2 SYGVNS. CDR3 amino acids: CARAQLSGANVLTF. CDR3 sequence (DNA): TGTGCTAGAGCCCAGCTTTCTGGGGCCAACGTCCTGACTTTC.

The chain employs TRBV7-9 and TRBJ2-5, with TRBD1 as a possible D gene (5 bases). V dropped 7 bases and J dropped 6 bases, with 18 bases sitting between them. Germline assignment: CDR1 SEHNR and CDR2 FQNEAQ (reference sequence). CDR3 length equals 14 residues. The CDR3 spells CASTEAGIVQTQYF. The CDR3 DNA sequence: TGTGCCAGCACCGAAGCAGGGATCGTGCAGACCCAGTACTTC.

On this clonotype itself: A clone one base away is much larger, so this may be a read error. This chain joins TRBV19 and TRBJ2-7; D is ambiguous. Germline V gives CDR1 LNHDA, CDR2 SQIVND (reference sequence). The CDR3 is 13 amino acids. Between the trimmed V and J ends, which lost 3 bases and 2 bases, there was a span of 8 bases. The CDR3 reads CASSISATYEQYF. In DNA form, the CDR3 reads TGTGCCAGTAGTATTTCCGCTACCTACGAGCAGTACTTC. Full variable domain (remainder filled in from reference TRBV19 and TRBJ2-7): DGGITQSPKYLFRKEGQNVTLSCEQNLNHDAMYWYRQDPGQGLRLIYYSQIVNDFQKGDIAEGYSVSREKKESFPLTVTSAQKNPTAFYLCASSISATYEQYFGPGTRLTVT.

The chain combines TRBV11-2 with TRBJ2-2, with 8 bases that match TRBD1. This CDR3 is 17 amino acids long. The germline CDR1 and CDR2 sequences are SGHAT and FQNNGV. Losses at the gene ends were 4 bases for V and 0 bases for J; bases not matched to a gene: 7. The CDR3 nucleotides read TGTGCCAGCAGCTGGTACAGGGGGGCCGCGAACACCGGGGAGCTGTTTTTT. Translated: CASSWYRGAANTGELFF.

There are many counts of this clonotype. The chain is built from TRBV7-9 and TRBJ2-2, with D hard to call. The CDR3 has 12 residues. Germline CDR1 is SEHNR and CDR2 is FQNEAQ (reference sequence). V was clipped by 2 bases and J by 6 bases, with 4 bases between them. The chain's CDR3 is CASSLIPGELFF. CDR3 nucleotide sequence: TGTGCCAGCAGCTTAATTCCCGGGGAGCTGTTTTTT.

In this sample, this clonotype turned up many times. The chain has TRBV20-1 and TRBJ2-6, with 7 nucleotides matching TRBD1. In germline, CDR1 is DFQATT, CDR2 SNEGSKA (reference sequence). The CDR3 runs 15 residues. The trim removed 5 bases at V and 3 bases at J, leaving 7 bases unmatched. This CDR3 reads CSAGLTGSGANVLTF. The CDR3 DNA follows: TGCAGTGCTGGCCTGACAGGGAGTGGGGCCAACGTCCTGACTTTC.

A word on this clonotype: A read error may explain this, as a much larger clone is one base away. The chain uses TRBV20-1 and TRBJ1-1; 7 nucleotides align to TRBD1. The CDR3 sequence is 14 residues long. CDR1 is DFQATT, CDR2 SNEGSKA, per germline (reference sequence). CDR3: CTARRPSGGTEAFF. The CDR3 DNA sequence: TGCACTGCTAGAAGACCCTCAGGGGGCACTGAAGCTTTCTTT.

This rearrangement joins TRBV25-1 to TRBJ1-5, with 9 nucleotides matching TRBD1. The CDR3 is made up of 16 amino acids. Germline V gene sequence: CDR1 MGHDK, CDR2 SYGVNS. Trimming removed 6 bases from V and 0 bases from J; junction bases left unmatched: 6. The CDR3 coding sequence is TGTGCCAGCAGCCGGGACAGGGCTAATAGCAATCAGCCCCAGCATTTT. Amino acid sequence: CASSRDRANSNQPQHF.

The sample holds a few counts of this clonotype. The chain recombines TRBV5-1 with TRBJ2-2; a possible D gene is TRBD2 (5 bases). The germline gives CDR1 SGHRS, CDR2 YFSETQ. The CDR3 covers 15 residues. V lost 4 bases, J lost 9 bases, and 19 bases lay in between. Here the CDR3 DNA reads TGCGCCAGCAGCGCCCCTGGAGGCGGACCCAGGGAGCTGTTTTTT. This codes for CASSAPGGGPRELFF.